A selection of T cell receptor beta chains follows, all from one sample in a study of T cells after yellow fever vaccination. One entry per CDR3 protein, called by TCRdb with MiXCR from the 5' RACE reads. This table holds approximately 330,000 distinct CDR3 sequences, roughly 4.3% found once. Material: PBMCs, obtained 5 days after the yellow fever booster vaccination. The receptors here all came from a man in his late teens or twenties who received the YFV17D yellow fever vaccine. CDR3s include the opening cysteine and the closing phenylalanine or tryptophan. Each record gives: clone size, D gene, V gene, J gene, CDR3 protein, CDR3 DNA. The D gene is left open where the match is weak. Where a row states a size, it is once, few, many or the class of an expanded clone; other rows omit it.

clone size: many; D gene: TRBD2; V gene: TRBV3-1; J gene: TRBJ2-7; CDR3 protein: CASSQWTLAGSAYEQYF; CDR3 DNA: TGTGCCAGCAGCCAATGGACACTAGCGGGGTCCGCCTACGAGCAGTACTTC
clone size: few; D gene: -; V gene: TRBV4-3; J gene: TRBJ2-6; CDR3 protein: CASSQGGFAGANVLTF; CDR3 DNA: TGCGCCAGCAGCCAAGGGGGTTTTGCTGGGGCCAACGTCCTGACTTTC
clone size: few; D gene: -; V gene: TRBV3-1; J gene: TRBJ2-7; CDR3 protein: CASRSTWAAGANSYEQYF; CDR3 DNA: TGTGCCAGCAGATCCACGTGGGCTGCAGGAGCGAACTCCTACGAGCAGTACTTC
clone size: few; D gene: -; V gene: TRBV7-9; J gene: TRBJ2-3; CDR3 protein: CASRLFFPLDTQYF; CDR3 DNA: TGTGCCAGCCGCCTCTTTTTTCCTTTGGATACGCAGTATTTT
clone size: few; D gene: TRBD2; V gene: TRBV4-3; J gene: TRBJ2-1; CDR3 protein: CASSQLGSGGYNEQFF; CDR3 DNA: TGCGCCAGCAGCCAACTGGGGAGCGGGGGGTACAATGAGCAGTTCTTC
clone size: many; D gene: -; V gene: TRBV11-2; J gene: TRBJ2-5; CDR3 protein: CASSSEGEQETQYF; CDR3 DNA: TGTGCCAGCAGCTCGGAGGGGGAGCAAGAGACCCAGTACTTC
clone size: -; D gene: TRBD1; V gene: TRBV24-1; J gene: TRBJ2-1; CDR3 protein: CATSDPGTAYNEQFF; CDR3 DNA: TGTGCCACCAGTGATCCCGGGACAGCTTACAATGAGCAGTTCTTC
clone size: few; D gene: -; V gene: TRBV7-2; J gene: TRBJ1-1; CDR3 protein: CASSRQFNVMNTEAFF; CDR3 DNA: TGTGCCAGCAGCCGTCAGTTCAACGTTATGAACACTGAAGCTTTCTTT
clone size: few; D gene: TRBD1; V gene: TRBV7-2; J gene: TRBJ1-5; CDR3 protein: CASSDRDRGNQPQHF; CDR3 DNA: TGTGCCAGCAGCGACCGGGACAGGGGAAATCAGCCCCAGCATTTT
clone size: many; D gene: -; V gene: TRBV4-2; J gene: TRBJ1-2; CDR3 protein: CASSQEGRRDYGYTF; CDR3 DNA: TGTGCCAGCAGCCAAGAGGGCAGAAGGGACTATGGCTACACCTTC
clone size: few; D gene: TRBD1; V gene: TRBV7-9; J gene: TRBJ2-3; CDR3 protein: CASSYQTGTDTQYF; CDR3 DNA: TGTGCCAGCAGCTATCAGACAGGGACAGATACGCAGTATTTT
clone size: -; D gene: -; V gene: TRBV6-2/TRBV6-3; J gene: TRBJ2-5; CDR3 protein: CASRTPPGLRGQETQYF; CDR3 DNA: TGTGCCAGCAGAACTCCTCCGGGACTCCGCGGGCAAGAGACCCAGTACTTC
clone size: many; D gene: -; V gene: TRBV10-1; J gene: TRBJ2-3; CDR3 protein: CASSAGLTDTQYF; CDR3 DNA: TGCGCCAGCAGTGCCGGTCTCACAGATACGCAGTATTTT
clone size: -; D gene: TRBD1; V gene: TRBV20-1; J gene: TRBJ1-1; CDR3 protein: CSPGGGATEAFF; CDR3 DNA: TGCAGTCCAGGGGGGGGGGCCACTGAAGCTTTCTTT
clone size: many; D gene: TRBD1; V gene: TRBV7-2; J gene: TRBJ1-5; CDR3 protein: CASSSWTGVPQHF; CDR3 DNA: TGTGCCAGCAGCTCATGGACAGGCGTGCCCCAGCATTTT
clone size: -; D gene: TRBD1; V gene: TRBV5-1; J gene: TRBJ2-3; CDR3 protein: CASSLFLTGTGADTQYF; CDR3 DNA: TGCGCCAGCAGCTTGTTCCTGACCGGGACAGGGGCCGATACGCAGTATTTT
clone size: few; D gene: -; V gene: TRBV6-4; J gene: TRBJ2-2; CDR3 protein: CASSDVGFTGELFF; CDR3 DNA: TGTGCCAGCAGTGACGTAGGCTTCACCGGGGAGCTGTTTTTT
clone size: many; D gene: -; V gene: TRBV9; J gene: TRBJ1-6; CDR3 protein: CASSVTPNSPLHF; CDR3 DNA: TGTGCCAGCAGCGTTACCCCCAATTCACCCCTCCACTTT
clone size: many; D gene: TRBD2; V gene: TRBV7-8; J gene: TRBJ2-1; CDR3 protein: CASSGTSGGYNEQFF; CDR3 DNA: TGTGCCAGCAGCGGGACTAGCGGGGGGTACAATGAGCAGTTCTTC
clone size: -; D gene: -; V gene: TRBV5-4; J gene: TRBJ2-6; CDR3 protein: CASSTPSAGANVLTF; CDR3 DNA: TGTGCCAGCAGCACTCCTAGCGCTGGGGCCAACGTCCTGACTTTC